The source of this T cell receptor beta chain is a study of T cell repertoires in aging, cancer and after chemotherapy (dated by TCRdb to between 2018 and 2021). Concerning the study at large: Donors spanned six age groups from 30 or younger to 70 or older, with at least three individuals per group. The complete dataset included about 8.8 million TCR reads. A cohort of roughly 220 cancer patients (approximately 91 with hematological and some 120 with solid cancers) was assembled, and approximately 95 healthy donors were included as a reference group. Peripheral blood TCR beta repertoires from healthy donors and cancer patients were profiled to examine immunoaging and T cell reconstitution after chemotherapy. Healthy donor control TCR repertoires were recorded over several months to years and showed clear clonal overlap across re-sampling.

Worth noting for this clonotype: Its antigen is currently not known. No much larger clone exists at a distance of one base, and base qualities are not known.

Broad study findings and their caveats: In healthy donors, the drop in TCR diversity with age came mainly from a loss of richness, whereas in cancer patients a loss of evenness also played a part. Significantly lower blood TCR diversity and higher clonality were observed in untreated patients with hematological or solid cancers than in age-matched healthy donors. According to the authors, the repertoire data do not permit conclusions about immunological memory after chemotherapy. Median generation probability increased over the chemotherapy interval in both cancer cohorts, suggesting repertoire reconstitution through rebound thymic output.

Multiplex touch-down PCR with a mixed TRB-A/B primer pool was used to amplify rearranged TRB sequences covering the V, D and J segments. Illumina adapters and sample indices were attached to the amplicons in two consecutive PCR reactions using Phusion HS II polymerase. Amplicons were gel-purified using the NucleoSpin Gel and PCR Clean-up kit and were subsequently checked with Qubit and an Agilent 2100 Bioanalyzer. The libraries were sequenced on an Illumina MiSeq with 600-cycle, single-indexed, paired-end runs. The authors' analysis ran thus. Processing of the TRB sequences was carried out with MiXCR versions 2.12 and 3.0.5. A clone was defined as each unique CDR3 nucleotide sequence, and only productive sequences supported by at least two reads were kept. Repertoire metrics included Shannon diversity, evenness, clonality (one minus evenness), and alpha-parameterized diversity profiles from alpha 0 to 5. The IGoR algorithm was used to calculate generation probabilities of clones in the paired pre- and post-chemotherapy samples. In TCRdb, the public reads were trimmed at Q25 with fastp and aligned with MiXCR, with productive beta chains retained. Here each entry gathers all rows of one CDR3 protein and keeps the most common genes and DNA. The V and J calls shown here were made by TCRdb, not taken from the authors' results. This sample comprises some 10,000 distinct CDR3 sequences, about 42% of them detected only once. The biggest ten clones account for roughly 7.3% of the sample.

Genomic DNA extracted from peripheral blood, rather than sorted cells or RNA, was used as the source for amplification of TCR beta rearrangements. Per the germline V gene, MNHNS is the CDR1 and SASEGT is the CDR2. The CDR3, from cysteine to phenylalanine, totals 18 residues. CDR3 DNA is the only sequence kept; it has 54 bases, read in frame from the first base. V ends up 3 bases short and J 6 bases short, with an unmatched junction base count of 15. Recombination joined TRBV6-1 with TRBJ1-5, and TRBD1 aligns with 9 junction nucleotides. The sequence was collected from a human donor in good health. Sequencing was performed on blood. The CDR3 is CASSDYIRQGVAFQPQHF. The DNA sequence is TGTGCCAGCAGTGATTATATCAGACAGGGGGTCGCGTTTCAGCCCCAGCATTTT.